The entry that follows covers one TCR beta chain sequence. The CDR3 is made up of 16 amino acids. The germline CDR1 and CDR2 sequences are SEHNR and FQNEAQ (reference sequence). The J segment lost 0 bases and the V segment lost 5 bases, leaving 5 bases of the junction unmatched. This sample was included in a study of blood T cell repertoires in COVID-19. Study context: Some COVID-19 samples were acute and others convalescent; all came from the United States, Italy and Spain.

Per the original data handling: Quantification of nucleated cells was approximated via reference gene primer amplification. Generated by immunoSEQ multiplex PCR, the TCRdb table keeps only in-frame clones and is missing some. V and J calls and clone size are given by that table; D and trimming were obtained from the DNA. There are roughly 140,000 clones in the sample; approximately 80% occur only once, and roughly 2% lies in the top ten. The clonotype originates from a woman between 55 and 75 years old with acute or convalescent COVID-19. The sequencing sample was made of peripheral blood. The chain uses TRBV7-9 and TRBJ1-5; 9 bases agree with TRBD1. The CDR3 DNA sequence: TGTGCCAGCAGCCTCGGACAGGGGTATAGCAATCAGCCCCAGCATTTT. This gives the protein CASSLGQGYSNQPQHF.